This record covers a single TCR beta chain. Its antigen is not identified. This record comes from a study of CD8+CD57+ T cells in acquired aplastic anemia. Whole-study context: On average, sorted CD4+ and CD8+ cells gave 2.5 to 4 ug of DNA. Whole-study results and caveats: In common between the patients and the controls were around 29 CD8+ CDR3 sequences.

The CDR3 is 15 residues long. V dropped 0 bases and J dropped 14 bases, with 22 bases sitting between them. Germline values: CDR1 SGHVS, CDR2 FQNEAQ. TCR beta VDJ and CDR3 were profiled, and genomic DNA was the template. TCRdb processed the reads anew with MiXCR; each CDR3 protein has one entry. The sample lists roughly 250,000 distinct CDR3 sequences, approximately 79% seen once, with approximately 40% in the top ten. The patients chosen for sequencing had shown expansion of CD8+CD57+ cells (detected by flow cytometry). The chain couples TRBV7-8 to TRBJ1-2; no clear D. The receptor was isolated from a human donor with aplastic anemia. The sequencing sample was made of sorted CD4+, CD8+, or CD8+CD57+ T cells (not recorded which) from PBMCs. This CDR3 reads CASSLAAGPNSNQTF. As DNA, the CDR3 is TGTGCCAGCAGCTTAGCAGCAGGCCCTAATAGCAATCAGACCTTC.